One and the same sample provided the 14 T cell receptor beta chains below, sequenced in a study of T cell repertoires in cytomegalovirus infection. TCRdb itself ran the reads through MiXCR, one entry per CDR3 protein. This table has about 190,000 distinct CDR3 sequences, more than 9% appearing once. The source material was PBMCs. Receptors were obtained from a human donor in good health (CMV status not recorded). Some clones in this sample may be carry-over from other donors' samples.

This clonotype occurred many times. The gene calls are TRBV14 and TRBJ2-5, with a possible D match to TRBD2 (6 bases). CDR3 size: 14 residues. V gave up 2 bases and J gave up 3 bases, with 10 bases separating them. Germline CDR1 reads SGHDN; CDR2 reads FVKESK. CDR3 DNA sequence: TGTGCCAGCAGCCAATGGTCGGGGGAAGAGACCCAGTACTTC. It yields the protein CASSQWSGEETQYF. Full variable domain (outside the CDR3, taken from reference TRBV14 and TRBJ2-5): EAGVTQFPSHSVIEKGQTVTLRCDPISGHDNLYWYRRVMGKEIKFLLHFVKESKQDESGMPNNRFLAERTGGTYSTLKVQPAELEDSGVYFCASSQWSGEETQYFGPGTRLLVL.

V usage is TRBV12-3 or TRBV12-4 and J usage is TRBJ2-2, with D maybe TRBD1 (7 bases). This CDR3 region has 15 residues. V was cut by 7 bases and J by 0 bases, with 12 bases left in between. CDR3 coding DNA: TGTGCCAGCACCACCAGGGGGGCGAACACCGGGGAGCTGTTTTTT. This encodes CASTTRGANTGELFF.

The table lists this clonotype with many counts. The gene calls are TRBV12-3 or TRBV12-4 and TRBJ1-2; tentatively, D is TRBD1 (5 bases). The CDR3 is made up of 15 amino acids. The V gene lost 3 bases and the J gene lost 0 bases, with 11 bases spanning the gap. CDR3 nucleotide sequence: TGTGCCAGCAGTTTGGGAGGGACCCCTAACTATGGCTACACCTTC. Encoded protein: CASSLGGTPNYGYTF.

This clonotype was counted ten times or more. CDR3 bases: TGTGCCAGCAGCTTATTTCGAGACTCTAACTATGGCTACACCTTC. Translation: CASSLFRDSNYGYTF. The V gene is TRBV7-6, the J gene TRBJ1-2; the D is unclear. V shed 2 bases and J shed 0 bases, with 10 bases lying between them. The CDR3 is 15 amino acids. Germline values: CDR1 SGHVS, CDR2 FNYEAQ.

The chain combines TRBV7-2 with TRBJ2-1, with 14 nucleotides matching TRBD2. From germline, CDR1 is SGHTA and CDR2 FQGNSA. This CDR3 has 21 residues. After removal of 1 base from V and 0 bases from J, the junction contained 11 bases not matched to a gene. The CDR3 coding sequence is TGTGCCAGCAGCTTAGACCCGGGACTAGCGGGGGTCACCAGCTCCTACAATGAGCAGTTCTTC. Protein product: CASSLDPGLAGVTSSYNEQFF.

The CDR3 loop is CASTTPGYEQFF. The CDR3 bases are TGTGCCAGCACTACACCGGGGTATGAGCAGTTCTTC. The chain is built from TRBV12-3 or TRBV12-4 and TRBJ2-1, with D possibly matching TRBD2 (5 bases). Trimming pared 7 bases from V and 8 bases from J, leaving 12 bases between. The CDR3 is 12 amino acids.

The chain links TRBV6-2 or TRBV6-3 to TRBJ2-1; 11 bases are a match to TRBD2. The CDR3 has 16 amino acids. V shed 7 bases, J shed 7 bases, and the junction held 12 bases outside the gene matches. Per germline, CDR1 MNHEY and CDR2 SVGEGT. The CDR3: CASTRSSGRAKNEQFF. The CDR3 nucleotides read TGTGCCAGCACCCGAAGTAGCGGGAGGGCCAAAAATGAGCAGTTCTTC.

This clonotype was seen at least ten times. The V call is TRBV7-3, the J call TRBJ2-2, with D possibly being TRBD2 (6 bases). The CDR3 totals 14 residues. Germline loops: CDR1 SGHTA, CDR2 FQGTGA. Deletions cut 3 bases from V and 3 bases from J, with 8 bases between. CDR3 amino acids: CASSFQRDTGELFF. The CDR3 DNA follows: TGTGCCAGCAGCTTCCAGCGGGACACCGGGGAGCTGTTTTTT.

V gene TRBV6-5 combines with J gene TRBJ1-1, with a possible D match to TRBD1 (5 bases). CDR1 and CDR2 from the germline V gene are MNHEY and SVGAGI. With 2 bases removed from V and 10 bases from J, the gap between germline ends came to 14 bases. The CDR3 is 13 amino acids. The chain's CDR3 is CASSYRTARGAFF. CDR3 DNA sequence: TGTGCCAGCAGTTACCGGACGGCGAGGGGAGCTTTCTTT.

This clonotype appeared many times. The chain carries TRBV28 and TRBJ2-6; 8 bases agree with TRBD1. Germline V lookup: CDR1 MDHEN, CDR2 SYDVKM. The V gene end was trimmed by 5 bases and the J gene end by 1 base; junction bases not matched to a gene: 4. The CDR3 consists of 16 residues. CDR3 coding DNA: TGTGCCAGCAGTGCAGGGGGCTTTTCTGGGGCCAACGTCCTGACTTTC. Protein: CASSAGGFSGANVLTF. Complete variable domain (other parts from reference TRBV28 and TRBJ2-6): DVKVTQSSRYLVKRTGEKVFLECVQDMDHENMFWYRQDPGLGLRLIYFSYDVKMKEKGDIPEGYSVSREKKERFSLILESASTNQTSMYLCASSAGGFSGANVLTFGAGSRLTVL.

Notes on this clonotype: One base away lies a much larger clone, so this may be a sequencing read error. The chain joins TRBV5-1 to TRBJ2-1; D may be TRBD2 (6 bases). CDR3 size: 17 residues. Germline V gene data show CDR1 as SGHRS and CDR2 as YFSETQ. Trimming took 0 bases from V and 10 from J, leaving 23 bases between them. CDR3 loop: CASSLGPSSVRGREQFF. In DNA, the CDR3 is TGCGCCAGCAGCTTGGGGCCGTCTAGCGTGAGAGGACGCGAGCAGTTCTTC.

This clonotype was recorded many times. The rearrangement uses TRBV7-2 and TRBJ2-7; TRBD2 matches 12 bases. Germline CDR1 reads SGHTA; CDR2 reads FQGNSA. The CDR3 is made up of 14 amino acids. The V gene end was trimmed by 5 bases and the J gene end by 3 bases; junction bases not matched to a gene: 2. The chain's CDR3 is CASSGLAGNYEQYF. CDR3 bases: TGTGCCAGCAGCGGACTAGCGGGAAACTACGAGCAGTACTTC. The entire variable domain, with the rest obtained from reference TRBV7-2 and TRBJ2-7, is as follows: GAGVSQSPSNKVTEKGKDVELRCDPISGHTALYWYRQSLGQGLEFLIYFQGNSAPDKSGLPSDRFSAERTGGSVSTLTIQRTQQEDSAVYLCASSGLAGNYEQYFGPGTRLTVT.

This clonotype was recorded many times. The V and J genes are TRBV7-2 and TRBJ2-7; 12 nucleotides match TRBD1. V lost 4 bases and J lost 13; bases outside the gene matches: 5. There are 12 residues in the CDR3. Germline CDR1 reads SGHTA; CDR2 reads FQGNSA. Written as DNA, the CDR3 is TGTGCCAGCAGCTACGGGGACAGGGGGCCTTACTTC. Translating gives CASSYGDRGPYF.

This clonotype turned up a few times. This chain joins TRBV12-3 or TRBV12-4 and TRBJ1-1, with TRBD1 as a possible D gene (5 bases). This CDR3 is built from 15 residues. The V gene lost 6 bases and the J gene lost 7 bases, with 21 bases spanning the gap. CDR3 sequence (DNA): TGTGCCAGCAGCCCTAGTATCAGGTCGGGGGGTGAAGCTTTCTTT. Protein: CASSPSIRSGGEAFF.